The present TCR beta chain was sequenced within a study of blood T cell repertoires in COVID-19. V was clipped by 0 bases and J by 7 bases, with 14 bases between them. The CDR3 sequence is 15 residues long. Germline CDR1 SGHRS, CDR2 YFSETQ. Clones were read by immunoSEQ multiplex PCR, and TCRdb kept only the in-frame ones, dropping some. The sample records roughly 250,000 clones, roughly 93% being singletons. The clonotype originates from a woman aged 40 to 50 with acute COVID-19. This chain links TRBV5-1 with TRBJ2-1, with a possible D match to TRBD1 (6 bases). Sequenced sample: PBMCs or T cells enriched from blood (not recorded which). CDR3 bases: TGCGCCAGCAGCTTGGAGGGGGATTCGTTAAATGAGCAGTTCTTC. As protein: CASSLEGDSLNEQFF.